Listed below are T cell receptor beta chains from one sample, sequenced in a study of T cell responses to AZD1222 COVID-19 vaccine. Assay: immunoSEQ multiplex PCR; the TCRdb copy retains only in-frame clones and omits some. In the table there are 89,000 or so clones, under 95% of which are singletons. The sequences come from peripheral blood, collected 28 days after the second AZD1222 dose. These receptors originate from an adult who received the AZD1222 COVID-19 vaccine. CDR3s leave out the opening cysteine and the closing phenylalanine or tryptophan. Each record gives: CDR3 protein, V gene, J gene.

cdr3_aa: ASSMETGGPANVLT; v_call: TRBV19; j_call: TRBJ2-6
cdr3_aa: SASPRLLPGELF; v_call: TRBV20-1; j_call: TRBJ2-2
cdr3_aa: ASSAPQGGSTGELF; v_call: TRBV9; j_call: TRBJ2-2
cdr3_aa: ASSYRGGYT; v_call: TRBV6-5; j_call: TRBJ1-2
cdr3_aa: ASSQGRGGELF; v_call: TRBV4-2; j_call: TRBJ2-2
cdr3_aa: AWSLGSSGNTIY; v_call: TRBV30; j_call: TRBJ1-3
cdr3_aa: ASSGIANTGELF; v_call: TRBV5-1; j_call: TRBJ2-2
cdr3_aa: ASSIGTGHEKLF; v_call: TRBV5-4; j_call: TRBJ1-4
cdr3_aa: ASSDSADSNQPQH; v_call: TRBV6-4; j_call: TRBJ1-5
cdr3_aa: ASSRGDPGYT; v_call: TRBV7-9; j_call: TRBJ1-2
cdr3_aa: ASSRQGNQPQH; v_call: TRBV27; j_call: TRBJ1-5
cdr3_aa: ASERDRGRTGELF; v_call: TRBV6-5; j_call: TRBJ2-2
cdr3_aa: AWSVSRGQGNTEAF; v_call: TRBV30; j_call: TRBJ1-1
cdr3_aa: SALKNTEAF; v_call: TRBV20-1; j_call: TRBJ1-1
cdr3_aa: ATSRNTDTQY; v_call: TRBV15; j_call: TRBJ2-3
cdr3_aa: AWSVRRRGVYGYT; v_call: TRBV30; j_call: TRBJ1-2
cdr3_aa: ASSPIGTASYEQY; v_call: TRBV5-1; j_call: TRBJ2-7
cdr3_aa: ASSDGQGVRMNTGELF; v_call: TRBV2; j_call: TRBJ2-2
cdr3_aa: ASSLESPREAF; v_call: TRBV12-3/TRBV12-4; j_call: TRBJ1-1
cdr3_aa: ASSLSQGGTNTGELF; v_call: TRBV4-1; j_call: TRBJ2-2
cdr3_aa: ASRSDGNSYNEQF; v_call: TRBV6-5; j_call: TRBJ2-1
cdr3_aa: ASSQVESPLH; v_call: TRBV3-1/TRBV3-2; j_call: TRBJ1-6
cdr3_aa: ATSDWDGMGQPQH; v_call: TRBV24-1; j_call: TRBJ1-5
cdr3_aa: ASRSRLTSGYNEQF; v_call: TRBV12-2; j_call: TRBJ2-1
cdr3_aa: ASSQASGTFYEQY; v_call: TRBV3-1/TRBV3-2; j_call: TRBJ2-7
cdr3_aa: ASSPGTGGDTQY; v_call: TRBV7-9; j_call: TRBJ2-3
cdr3_aa: ASSGATSSTGLTEKLF; v_call: TRBV6-1; j_call: TRBJ1-4
cdr3_aa: ASSPQEFVLNTEAF; v_call: TRBV18; j_call: TRBJ1-1
cdr3_aa: ASRGTYYNYGYT; v_call: TRBV6-5; j_call: TRBJ1-2
cdr3_aa: ASSEPWDRGLNTEAF; v_call: TRBV6-1; j_call: TRBJ1-1
cdr3_aa: ASSHHPTAGSYNEQF; v_call: TRBV3-1/TRBV3-2; j_call: TRBJ2-1
cdr3_aa: ASSLVGQGVDQPQH; v_call: TRBV7-8; j_call: TRBJ1-5
cdr3_aa: ASSLGHNYGYT; v_call: TRBV5-4; j_call: TRBJ1-2
cdr3_aa: ASSFSHMNTEAF; v_call: TRBV7-2; j_call: TRBJ1-1
cdr3_aa: ASSWGGVNTEAF; v_call: TRBV28; j_call: TRBJ1-1
cdr3_aa: ASSQHKFDQPQH; v_call: TRBV16; j_call: TRBJ1-5
cdr3_aa: ASSYRGWAWGYT; v_call: TRBV6-5; j_call: TRBJ1-2
cdr3_aa: ASSRGRGYEQY; v_call: TRBV14; j_call: TRBJ2-7
cdr3_aa: ASSLRTGREQY; v_call: TRBV5-5; j_call: TRBJ2-7
cdr3_aa: AFKPDRAKNIQY; v_call: TRBV30; j_call: TRBJ2-4
cdr3_aa: ASVQGNEQF; v_call: TRBV6-5; j_call: TRBJ2-1
cdr3_aa: ASSFRVSGANVLT; v_call: TRBV7-2; j_call: TRBJ2-6
cdr3_aa: ASSLTERSSGSNEQF; v_call: TRBV4-2; j_call: TRBJ2-1
cdr3_aa: ASSYSVGGRGSPLH; v_call: TRBV6-5; j_call: TRBJ1-6
cdr3_aa: ASSPPSRRGEQY; v_call: TRBV5-6; j_call: TRBJ2-7
cdr3_aa: ASSQLAGNYNEQF; v_call: TRBV14; j_call: TRBJ2-1
cdr3_aa: ASSAAITYEQF; v_call: TRBV28; j_call: TRBJ2-1
cdr3_aa: ASSLGVQTTNEKLF; v_call: TRBV5-1; j_call: TRBJ1-4
cdr3_aa: ASSQGAGTVVSGNTIY; v_call: TRBV3-1/TRBV3-2; j_call: TRBJ1-3
cdr3_aa: ASPSRGDPAGTEAF; v_call: TRBV28; j_call: TRBJ1-1
cdr3_aa: ASSLGLAGGPVGELF; v_call: TRBV27; j_call: TRBJ2-2